This is a list of T cell receptor beta chains from one sample in a study of PD-1 blockade in classical Hodgkin lymphoma. Method: immunoSEQ multiplex PCR; TCRdb's copy keeps in-frame clones and lacks some. This table has roughly 6,900 clones, roughly 90% appearing once. Here the sequenced sample was peripheral blood mononuclear cells (PBMCs), taken before the fourth cycle of nivolumab. These receptors originate from a human donor with classical Hodgkin lymphoma. CDR3s include the opening cysteine and the closing phenylalanine or tryptophan. The D gene is left open where the match is weak. Clone size, where shown, is once, few, many, or a class for clones that have expanded.

v_gene	d_gene	j_gene	abundance	CDR3aa	CDR3nt
TRBV28	.	TRBJ1-2	.	CASNIGGGYTF	TGTGCCAGTAATATCGGGGGGGGCTACACCTTC
TRBV5-1	TRBD1	TRBJ1-2	.	CASSGTVPYGYTF	TGCGCCAGCAGCGGGACAGTCCCCTATGGCTACACCTTC
TRBV5-4	.	TRBJ1-5	.	CASSFRSTKQPQHF	TGTGCCAGCAGCTTTCGGAGCACCAAGCAGCCCCAGCATTTT
TRBV30	TRBD2	TRBJ2-2	.	CAWVTSGRENTGELFF	TGTGCCTGGGTTACTAGCGGGAGGGAGAACACCGGGGAGCTGTTTTTT
TRBV28	TRBD1	TRBJ1-3	.	CASRGTGSSSGNTIYF	TGTGCCAGCAGGGGGACAGGCTCGAGCTCTGGAAACACCATATATTTT
TRBV6-6	TRBD1	TRBJ1-2	few	CASSFSGTGEYGYTF	TGTGCCAGCAGTTTCTCCGGGACAGGGGAATACGGCTACACCTTC
TRBV9	.	TRBJ1-4	.	CASSAQGSNEKLFF	TGTGCCAGCAGCGCACAGGGTTCTAATGAAAAACTGTTTTTT
TRBV10-3	.	TRBJ2-5	once	CAISESDSPETQYF	TGTGCCATCAGTGAGTCGGACTCCCCGGAGACCCAGTACTTC
TRBV13	.	TRBJ1-2	.	CASSLQGPSNYGYTF	TGTGCCAGCAGCTTACAGGGCCCGAGTAACTATGGCTACACCTTC
TRBV27	.	TRBJ2-3	.	CASSWGITGLGTQYF	TGTGCCAGCAGTTGGGGGATTACAGGATTGGGTACGCAGTATTTT
TRBV9	TRBD2	TRBJ2-1	.	CASSETPGLGTEQFF	TGTGCCAGCAGCGAGACACCGGGACTAGGCACTGAGCAGTTCTTC
TRBV2	.	TRBJ2-3	.	CASSADSAWNTQYF	TGTGCCAGCAGTGCCGACAGTGCGTGGAATACGCAGTATTTT
TRBV19	TRBD1	TRBJ2-5	.	CASSIAGRQGVQETQYF	TGTGCCAGTAGTATAGCCGGTCGGCAGGGGGTCCAGGAGACCCAGTACTTC
TRBV10-1	TRBD1	TRBJ2-3	.	CASTAETGGFDTQYF	TGCGCCAGCACCGCGGAGACAGGGGGTTTCGATACGCAGTATTTT